This T cell receptor (beta chain) emerged from a study of T cell responses to AZD1222 COVID-19 vaccine. Study outcomes and limitations: Nearly half of spike-specific TCRs reportedly go after variant regions that carry no mutations. Females made up more of the donors, who were largely white British, and clonal diversity may have come out too low.

Note on this clone: Its matching antigen is unknown.

The V end lost 0 bases, the J end lost 4 bases, and 5 bases lay between the germline ends. There are 13 residues in the CDR3. From germline, CDR1 is LGHNA and CDR2 YSLEER. Clones were read by immunoSEQ multiplex PCR, and TCRdb kept only the in-frame ones, dropping some. The sample includes 90,000 to 110,000 clones, approximately 91% seen only once; the top ten take 7% to 9%. This rearrangement joins TRBV4-3 to TRBJ2-3; D uncertain. The sample was peripheral blood, taken on day 0 of AZD1222 vaccination. The sequence was obtained from an adult in good health. CDR3 bases: TGCGCCAGCAGCCAAGATTTCGCAGATACGCAGTATTTT. This translates into CASSQDFADTQYF.